Sequencing of this T cell receptor beta chain was carried out in a study of OX40 agonist ivuxolimab in advanced cancers. Background on the study: Clinicians treated patients with ivuxolimab, an agonistic anti-OX40 (CD134) antibody. Patients in the trial were receiving intravenous ivuxolimab every 2 weeks, at doses of 0.01 to 10 mg/kg.

The repertoire was sequenced with immunoSEQ multiplex PCR; TCRdb's copy has only in-frame clones and lacks some. The data contain tens of thousands of clones, 80% to 85% of them singletons. Germline loops: CDR1 SEHNR, CDR2 FQNEAQ (reference sequence). The CDR3 loop spans 15 amino acids. V lost 1 base and J lost 0, with 4 bases in between. The starting material was CD4+ or CD8+ T cells sorted from blood, obtained in a trial of the OX40 agonist ivuxolimab. The clonotype originates from an adult with an advanced solid tumor such as melanoma, head and neck, liver or kidney cancer. This chain uses TRBV7-9 with TRBJ2-6, with unresolved D. DNA of the CDR3: TGTGCCAGCAGCTTAGGCCCCTCTGGGGCCAACGTCCTGACTTTC. It specifies CASSLGPSGANVLTF.